Here is one T cell receptor beta chain with its context. What it binds is not known. These data are taken from a study of Graves' ophthalmopathy and Graves' hyperthyroidism. Study findings and constraints: Blood also held most thyroid clonotypes expanded above 0.001 frequency.

The authors amplified TCR beta CDR3 regions, and they did so from RNA transcripts for repertoire sequencing. HTBI primers were used in a first-round RT-PCR, which preceded a second-round multiplex PCR. From the multiplex PCR reads, TCRdb called clonotypes with MiXCR, one entry per CDR3 protein. The sample holds 600,000 to 700,000 distinct CDR3 sequences, about two fifths seen once. The CDR3 totals 16 residues. Trimming took off 0 bases at V and 0 bases at J, with 9 bases between the two ends. Germline assignment: CDR1 KGHDR and CDR2 SFDVKD. The chain joins TRBV24-1 to TRBJ2-3, with D hard to call. This clonotype was sampled from an adult man with Graves' ophthalmopathy. Input material: peripheral blood. The CDR3: CATSDLGHRSTDTQYF. The CDR3 nucleotides are TGTGCCACCAGTGATTTGGGCCACCGCAGCACAGATACGCAGTATTTT.